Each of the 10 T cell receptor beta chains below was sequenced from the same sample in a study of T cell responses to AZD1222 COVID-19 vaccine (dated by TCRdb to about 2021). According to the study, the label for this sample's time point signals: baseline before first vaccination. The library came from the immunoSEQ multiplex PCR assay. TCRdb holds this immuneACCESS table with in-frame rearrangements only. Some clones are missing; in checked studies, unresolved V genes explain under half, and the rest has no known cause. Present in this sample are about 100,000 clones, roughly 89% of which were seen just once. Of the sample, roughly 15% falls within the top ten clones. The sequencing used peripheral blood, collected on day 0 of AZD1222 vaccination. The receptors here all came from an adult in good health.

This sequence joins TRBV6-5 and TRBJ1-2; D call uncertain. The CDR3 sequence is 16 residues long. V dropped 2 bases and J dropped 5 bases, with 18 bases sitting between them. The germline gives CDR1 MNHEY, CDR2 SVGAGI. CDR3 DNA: TGTGCCAGCAGTTACAAGTCGGATGGCGCTCCATATGGCTACACCTTC. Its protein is CASSYKSDGAPYGYTF.

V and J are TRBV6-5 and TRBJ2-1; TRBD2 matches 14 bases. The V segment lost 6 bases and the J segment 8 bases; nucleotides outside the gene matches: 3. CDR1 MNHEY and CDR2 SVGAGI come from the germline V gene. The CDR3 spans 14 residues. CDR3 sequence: CASRGLAGEDEQFF. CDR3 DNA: TGTGCCAGCAGGGGACTAGCGGGGGAGGATGAGCAGTTCTTC.

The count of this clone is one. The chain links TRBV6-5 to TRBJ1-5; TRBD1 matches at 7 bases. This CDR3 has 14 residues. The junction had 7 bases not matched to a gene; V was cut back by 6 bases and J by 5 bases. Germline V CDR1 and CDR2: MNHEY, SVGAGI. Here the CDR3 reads CASRPRGGDQPQHF. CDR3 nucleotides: TGTGCCAGCAGGCCCAGGGGGGGGGATCAGCCCCAGCATTTT.

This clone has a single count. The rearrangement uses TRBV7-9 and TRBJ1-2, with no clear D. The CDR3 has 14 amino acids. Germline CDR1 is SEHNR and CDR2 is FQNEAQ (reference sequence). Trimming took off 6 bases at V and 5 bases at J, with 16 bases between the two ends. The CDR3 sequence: CASSTDSPTYGYTF. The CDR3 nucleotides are TGTGCCAGCAGTACGGATTCTCCTACATATGGCTACACCTTC.

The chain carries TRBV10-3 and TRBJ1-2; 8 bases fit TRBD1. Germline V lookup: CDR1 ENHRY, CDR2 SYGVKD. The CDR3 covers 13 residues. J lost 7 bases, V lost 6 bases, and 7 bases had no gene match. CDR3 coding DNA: TGTGCCATCAGGCTCCAGGGGGCGCTTGGCTACACCTTC. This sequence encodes CAIRLQGALGYTF.

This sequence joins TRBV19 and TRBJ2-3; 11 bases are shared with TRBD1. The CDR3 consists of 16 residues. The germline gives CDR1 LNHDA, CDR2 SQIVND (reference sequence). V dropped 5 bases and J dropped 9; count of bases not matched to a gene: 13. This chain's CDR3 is CASSPGQGAPSETQYF. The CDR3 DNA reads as TGTGCCAGTAGTCCAGGACAGGGGGCCCCCTCGGAGACGCAGTATTTT. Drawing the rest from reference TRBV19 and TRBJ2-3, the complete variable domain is DGGITQSPKYLFRKEGQNVTLSCEQNLNHDAMYWYRQDPGQGLRLIYYSQIVNDFQKGDIAEGYSVSREKKESFPLTVTSAQKNPTAFYLCASSPGQGAPSETQYFGPGTRLTVL.

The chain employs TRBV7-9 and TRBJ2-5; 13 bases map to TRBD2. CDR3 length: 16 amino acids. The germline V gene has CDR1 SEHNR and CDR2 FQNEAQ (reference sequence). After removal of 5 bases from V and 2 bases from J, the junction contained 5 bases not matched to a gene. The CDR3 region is CASSVGTSGKQETQYF. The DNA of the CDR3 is TGTGCCAGCAGCGTCGGGACTAGCGGGAAACAAGAGACCCAGTACTTC.

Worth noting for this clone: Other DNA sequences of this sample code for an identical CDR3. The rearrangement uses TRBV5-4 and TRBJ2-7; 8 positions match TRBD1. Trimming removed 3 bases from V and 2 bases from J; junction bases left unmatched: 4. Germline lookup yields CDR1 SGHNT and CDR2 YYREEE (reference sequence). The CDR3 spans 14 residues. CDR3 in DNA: TGTGCCAGCAGCTCCGGACAGGGACCCTACGAGCAGTACTTC. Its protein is CASSSGQGPYEQYF. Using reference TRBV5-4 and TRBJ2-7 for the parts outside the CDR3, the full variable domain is ETGVTQSPTHLIKTRGQQVTLRCSSQSGHNTVSWYQQALGQGPQFIFQYYREEENGRGNFPPRFSGLQFPNYSSELNVNALELDDSALYLCASSSGQGPYEQYFGPGTRLTVT.

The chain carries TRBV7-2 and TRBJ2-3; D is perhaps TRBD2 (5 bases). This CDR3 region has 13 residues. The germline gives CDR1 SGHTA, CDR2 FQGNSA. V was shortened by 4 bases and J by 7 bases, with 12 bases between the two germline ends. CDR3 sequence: CASSSSATNTQYF. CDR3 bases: TGTGCCAGCAGCTCCTCGGCGACTAATACGCAGTATTTT. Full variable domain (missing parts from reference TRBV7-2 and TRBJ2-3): GAGVSQSPSNKVTEKGKDVELRCDPISGHTALYWYRQSLGQGLEFLIYFQGNSAPDKSGLPSDRFSAERTGGSVSTLTIQRTQQEDSAVYLCASSSSATNTQYFGPGTRLTVL.

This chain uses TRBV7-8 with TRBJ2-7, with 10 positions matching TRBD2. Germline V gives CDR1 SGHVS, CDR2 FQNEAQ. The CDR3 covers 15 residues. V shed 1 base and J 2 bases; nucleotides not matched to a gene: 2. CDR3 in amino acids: CASSLGAGGTYEQYF. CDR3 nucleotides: TGTGCCAGCAGCTTAGGAGCGGGGGGGACCTACGAGCAGTACTTC.